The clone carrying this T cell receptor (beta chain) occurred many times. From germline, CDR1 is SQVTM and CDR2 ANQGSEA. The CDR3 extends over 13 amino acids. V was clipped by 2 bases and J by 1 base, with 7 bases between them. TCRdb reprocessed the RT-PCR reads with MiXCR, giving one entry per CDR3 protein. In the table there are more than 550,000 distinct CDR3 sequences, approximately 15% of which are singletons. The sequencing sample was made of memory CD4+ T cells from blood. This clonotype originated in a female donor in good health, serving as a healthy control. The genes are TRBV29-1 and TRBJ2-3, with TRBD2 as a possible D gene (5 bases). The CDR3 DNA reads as TGCAGCGTTGAAATCGGGGGCACAGATACGCAGTATTTT. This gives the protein CSVEIGGTDTQYF.